This is a list of T cell receptor beta chains from one sample in a study of T-cell memory formation after mild COVID-19. TCRdb reanalysed the 5' RACE reads using MiXCR and keeps one entry per CDR3 protein. The profile shows around 300,000 distinct CDR3 sequences, around 8% of them singletons. Input material: PBMCs or a T cell subset sorted from them (not recorded which). These receptors were obtained from a man aged 18-30 years who had mild COVID-19 (a few samples of this study predate the infection). Cell type and time point are not known. Both conserved end residues are trimmed from each CDR3. Not all rows give a size; the values are once, few, many and, for expanded clones, a class.

clone_size cdr3_length j_call v_call cdr3_aa
few 14 TRBJ1-5 TRBV7-9 ASSPYPGVSNQPQH
few 14 TRBJ2-7 TRBV10-3 AISETLDRDLYEQY
- 12 TRBJ1-6 TRBV6-5 ASRAGTPILPLH
many 10 TRBJ1-1 TRBV20-1 SARRANTEAF
few 13 TRBJ1-5 TRBV7-9 ASSADRLGNQPQH
few 11 TRBJ1-2 TRBV7-2 ASSLTQHYGYT
many 10 TRBJ1-5 TRBV12-3/TRBV12-4 ASSRRDQPQH
many 15 TRBJ1-4 TRBV5-1 ASSADPTGTANEKLF
few 11 TRBJ2-7 TRBV12-3/TRBV12-4 ASSLSSPYEQY
- 14 TRBJ1-4 TRBV5-1 ASSPDRAATNEKLF
- 13 TRBJ2-5 TRBV7-6 ASSLGGRGWETQY
few 15 TRBJ2-5 TRBV7-9 ASSPGQTLTREETQY
many 15 TRBJ2-1 TRBV7-7 ASSLEGAPTHLNEQF
- 10 TRBJ2-3 TRBV2 ASDGGADTQY
- 12 TRBJ1-3 TRBV15 ATSRPNRVHTIY
- 12 TRBJ2-1 TRBV7-2 ASSLGRGAHEQF
- 16 TRBJ2-6 TRBV7-2 ASSVSGGWSSGANVLT
few 12 TRBJ2-2 TRBV12-3/TRBV12-4 ASQGVRNTGELF
few 11 TRBJ1-2 TRBV12-3/TRBV12-4 ASIPLEGGGYT
many 14 TRBJ2-1 TRBV20-1 SARDPGTRDFNEQF
- 15 TRBJ2-7 TRBV27 ASSLLGGPRPGYEQY
- 10 TRBJ2-5 TRBV6-2/TRBV6-3 ASSRRAETQY
- 12 TRBJ2-5 TRBV5-1 ASSAGGAEETQY
many 14 TRBJ2-2 TRBV20-1 SARWSGRGYTGELF
few 11 TRBJ1-3 TRBV29-1 SVSPGQGNTIY
many 14 TRBJ1-4 TRBV5-1 ASSLQEGGANEKLF
few 10 TRBJ2-3 TRBV30 AWSTGPYGRY
few 14 TRBJ2-1 TRBV9 ASSVDPGWSYNEQF
- 13 TRBJ2-7 TRBV4-1 ASSHAGTGEGEQY
few 12 TRBJ2-7 TRBV13 ASSFRDRAYEQY
few 13 TRBJ1-6 TRBV5-5 ASSLEGSGNSPLH
many 13 TRBJ2-3 TRBV29-1 SVSIRQGVTDTQY
few 14 TRBJ2-3 TRBV4-3 ASSQVLAGDTDTQY
- 11 TRBJ1-2 TRBV6-2/TRBV6-3 ASRPDDWDGYT
few 13 TRBJ1-1 TRBV6-2/TRBV6-3 ASSYFGGWNTEAF
- 14 TRBJ2-2 TRBV7-2 ASSPPSKPNTGELF
- 10 TRBJ2-1 TRBV28 ASSQSMDEQF
- 13 TRBJ1-2 TRBV9 ASSSRVAGNYGYT
many 12 TRBJ2-3 TRBV5-1 ASSLVMGTDTQY
few 11 TRBJ1-5 TRBV12-3/TRBV12-4 ASSRDSAQPQH
few 12 TRBJ1-1 TRBV3-1 ASSQGSQGAEAF
few 10 TRBJ2-1 TRBV11-2 ASSSRGQVQF
- 13 TRBJ2-3 TRBV7-8 ASSFGASSTDTQY
many 14 TRBJ2-1 TRBV5-5 ASSPFTSGDYNEQF
- 17 TRBJ2-3 TRBV20-1 SARDFGNRDTGNTDTQY
many 13 TRBJ1-2 TRBV6-1 ASSEAFLANYGYT